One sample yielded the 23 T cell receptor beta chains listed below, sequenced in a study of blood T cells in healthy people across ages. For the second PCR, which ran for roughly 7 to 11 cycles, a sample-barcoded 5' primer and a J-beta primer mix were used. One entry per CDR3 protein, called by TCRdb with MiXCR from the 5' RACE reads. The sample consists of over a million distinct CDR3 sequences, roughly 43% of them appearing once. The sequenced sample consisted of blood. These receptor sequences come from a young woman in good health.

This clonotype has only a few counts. The CDR3 DNA follows: TGCGCCAGCAGCCAAGGACCTCGGGATACGCAGTATTTT. Protein product: CASSQGPRDTQYF. The chain links TRBV4-3 to TRBJ2-3; D is ambiguous. The CDR3 covers 13 residues. V was trimmed by 1 base and J by 6 bases, leaving 8 bases between them. Germline CDR1 LGHNA, CDR2 YSLEER.

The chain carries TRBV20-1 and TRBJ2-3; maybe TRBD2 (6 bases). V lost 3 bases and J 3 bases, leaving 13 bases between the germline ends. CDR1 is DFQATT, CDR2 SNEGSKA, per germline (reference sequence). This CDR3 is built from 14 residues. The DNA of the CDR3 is TGCAGTGCTAGTTGCGGGGAGATGACAGATACGCAGTATTTT. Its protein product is CSASCGEMTDTQYF.

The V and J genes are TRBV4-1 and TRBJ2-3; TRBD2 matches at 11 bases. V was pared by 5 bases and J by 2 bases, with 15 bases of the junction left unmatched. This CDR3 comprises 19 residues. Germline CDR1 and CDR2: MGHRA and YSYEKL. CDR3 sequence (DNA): TGCGCCAGCAGCTACCGGGAATCTAGGACTAGCGGGCCCACAGATACGCAGTATTTT. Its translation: CASSYRESRTSGPTDTQYF.

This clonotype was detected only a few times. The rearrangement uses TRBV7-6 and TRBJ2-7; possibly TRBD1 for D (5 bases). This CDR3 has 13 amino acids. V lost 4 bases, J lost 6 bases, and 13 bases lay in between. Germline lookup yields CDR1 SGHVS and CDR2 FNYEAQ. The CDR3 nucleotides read TGTGCCAGCAGCTCCTTGGACAAACGCGAGCAGTACTTC. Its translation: CASSSLDKREQYF.

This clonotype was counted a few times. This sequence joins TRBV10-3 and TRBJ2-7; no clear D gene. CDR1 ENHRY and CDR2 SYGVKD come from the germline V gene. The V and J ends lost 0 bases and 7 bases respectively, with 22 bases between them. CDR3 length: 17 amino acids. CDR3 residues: CAISESPRARFLGEQYF. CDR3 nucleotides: TGTGCCATCAGTGAGTCCCCAAGAGCCAGATTCTTAGGGGAGCAGTACTTC.

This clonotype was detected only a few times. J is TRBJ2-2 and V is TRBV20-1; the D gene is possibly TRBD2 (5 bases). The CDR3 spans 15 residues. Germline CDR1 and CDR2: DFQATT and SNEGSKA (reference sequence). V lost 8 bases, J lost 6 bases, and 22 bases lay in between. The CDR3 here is CSTNPGLAQAGELFF. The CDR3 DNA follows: TGCAGTACCAATCCCGGGCTAGCTCAGGCCGGGGAGCTGTTTTTT.

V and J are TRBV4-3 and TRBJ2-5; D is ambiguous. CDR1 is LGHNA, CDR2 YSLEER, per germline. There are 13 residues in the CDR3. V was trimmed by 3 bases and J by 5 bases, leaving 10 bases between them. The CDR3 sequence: CASSHGPWETQYF. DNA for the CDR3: TGCGCCAGCAGCCACGGCCCCTGGGAGACCCAGTACTTC.

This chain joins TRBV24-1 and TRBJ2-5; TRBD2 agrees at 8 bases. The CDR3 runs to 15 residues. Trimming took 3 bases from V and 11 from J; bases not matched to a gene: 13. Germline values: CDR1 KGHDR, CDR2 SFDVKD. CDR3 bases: TGTGCCACCAGTGATACCGGACTAGCTTCAGATGAGCAGTACTTC. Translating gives CATSDTGLASDEQYF.

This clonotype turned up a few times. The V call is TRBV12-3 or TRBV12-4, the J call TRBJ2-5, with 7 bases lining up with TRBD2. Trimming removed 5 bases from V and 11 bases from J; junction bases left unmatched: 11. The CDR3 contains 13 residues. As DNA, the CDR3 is TGTGCCAGCAGTCGACTAGCCCTGAATGAGCAGTACTTC. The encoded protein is CASSRLALNEQYF.

The CDR3, as DNA: TGTGCCAGCAGCTTAGATCTAGCCCCCCAAAACATTCAGTACTTC. Translation gives CASSLDLAPQNIQYF. V and J are TRBV7-2 and TRBJ2-4; the D gene is possibly TRBD2 (5 bases). V lost 1 base, J lost 5 bases, and 12 bases lay in between. Per the germline V gene, CDR1 is SGHTA and CDR2 is FQGNSA. The CDR3 is 15 residues long. Combining the CDR3 with reference TRBV7-2 and TRBJ2-4 gives the whole variable domain GAGVSQSPSNKVTEKGKDVELRCDPISGHTALYWYRQSLGQGLEFLIYFQGNSAPDKSGLPSDRFSAERTGGSVSTLTIQRTQQEDSAVYLCASSLDLAPQNIQYFGAGTRLSVL.

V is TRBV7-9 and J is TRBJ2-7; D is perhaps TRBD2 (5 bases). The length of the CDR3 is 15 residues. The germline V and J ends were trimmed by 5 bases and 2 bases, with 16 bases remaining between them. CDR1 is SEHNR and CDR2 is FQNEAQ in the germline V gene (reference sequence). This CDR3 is CASSPGRESTYEQYF. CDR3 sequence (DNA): TGTGCCAGCAGCCCCGGAAGGGAGTCGACCTACGAGCAGTACTTC.

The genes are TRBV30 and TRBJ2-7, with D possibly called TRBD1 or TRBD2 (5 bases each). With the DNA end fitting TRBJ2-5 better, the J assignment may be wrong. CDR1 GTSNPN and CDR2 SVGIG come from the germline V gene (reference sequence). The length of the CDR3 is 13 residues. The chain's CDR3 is CAWSTGSGWTQYF. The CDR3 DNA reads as TGTGCCTGGAGTACGGGGTCAGGGTGGACCCAGTACTTC.

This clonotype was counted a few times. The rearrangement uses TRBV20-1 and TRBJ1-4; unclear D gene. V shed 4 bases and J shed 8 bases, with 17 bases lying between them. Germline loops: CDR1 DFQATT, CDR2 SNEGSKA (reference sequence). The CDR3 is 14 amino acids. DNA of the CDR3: TGCAGTGCTATAATGGTACACGGCGGCGAAAAACTGTTTTTT. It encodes CSAIMVHGGEKLFF.

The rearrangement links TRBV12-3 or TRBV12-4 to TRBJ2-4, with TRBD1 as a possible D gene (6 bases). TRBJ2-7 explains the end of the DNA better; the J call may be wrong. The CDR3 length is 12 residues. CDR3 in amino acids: CASTLGGSEQYF. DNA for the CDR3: TGTGCCAGCACCCTAGGGGGTAGCGAGCAGTACTTC.

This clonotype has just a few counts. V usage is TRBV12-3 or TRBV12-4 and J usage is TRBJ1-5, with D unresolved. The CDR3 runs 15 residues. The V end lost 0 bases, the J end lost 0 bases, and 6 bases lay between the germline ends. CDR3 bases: TGTGCCAGCAGTTTAGCCTTATATAGCAATCAGCCCCAGCATTTT. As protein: CASSLALYSNQPQHF.

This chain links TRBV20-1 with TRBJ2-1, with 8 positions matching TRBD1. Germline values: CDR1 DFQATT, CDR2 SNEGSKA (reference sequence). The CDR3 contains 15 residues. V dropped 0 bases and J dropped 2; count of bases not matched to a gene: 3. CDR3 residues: CSARDLGQAYNEQFF. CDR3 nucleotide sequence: TGCAGTGCTAGAGATTTGGGACAGGCCTACAATGAGCAGTTCTTC.

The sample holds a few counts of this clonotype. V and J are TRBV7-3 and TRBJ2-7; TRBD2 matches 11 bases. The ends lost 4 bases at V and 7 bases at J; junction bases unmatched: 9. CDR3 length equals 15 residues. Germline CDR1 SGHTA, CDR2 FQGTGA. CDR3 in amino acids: CASSSSGTSGMEQYF. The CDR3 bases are TGTGCCAGCAGCTCCTCAGGGACTAGCGGTATGGAGCAGTACTTC.

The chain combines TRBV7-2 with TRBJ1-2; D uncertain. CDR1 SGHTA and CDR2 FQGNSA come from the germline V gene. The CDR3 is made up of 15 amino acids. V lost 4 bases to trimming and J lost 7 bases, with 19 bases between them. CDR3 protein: CASSSMLAARAGYTF. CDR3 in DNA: TGTGCCAGCAGCTCAATGCTGGCAGCGAGGGCTGGCTACACCTTC.

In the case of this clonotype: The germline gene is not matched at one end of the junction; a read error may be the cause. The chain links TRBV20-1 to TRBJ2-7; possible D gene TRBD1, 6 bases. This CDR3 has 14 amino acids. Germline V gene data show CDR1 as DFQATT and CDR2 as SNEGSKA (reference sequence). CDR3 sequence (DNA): TGCAGTACTAGAGGTAGTCAGGGGATCTACGAGCAGTACTTC. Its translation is CSTRGSQGIYEQYF.

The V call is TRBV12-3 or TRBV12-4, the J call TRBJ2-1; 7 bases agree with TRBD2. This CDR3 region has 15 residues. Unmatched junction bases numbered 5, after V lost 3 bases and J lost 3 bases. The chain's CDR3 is CASSFEAGNYNEQFF. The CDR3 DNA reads TGTGCCAGCAGTTTTGAAGCGGGGAACTACAATGAGCAGTTCTTC.

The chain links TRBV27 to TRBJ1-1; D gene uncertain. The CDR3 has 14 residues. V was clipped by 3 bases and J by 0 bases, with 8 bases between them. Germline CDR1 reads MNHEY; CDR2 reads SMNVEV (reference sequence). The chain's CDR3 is CASSFLPMNTEAFF. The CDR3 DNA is TGTGCCAGCAGTTTTCTACCGATGAACACTGAAGCTTTCTTT.

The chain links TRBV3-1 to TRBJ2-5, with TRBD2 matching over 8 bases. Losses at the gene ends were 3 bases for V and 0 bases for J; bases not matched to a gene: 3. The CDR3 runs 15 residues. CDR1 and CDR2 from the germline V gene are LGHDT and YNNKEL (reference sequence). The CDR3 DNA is TGTGCCAGCAGCCATGGCGGGAGGTACCAAGAGACCCAGTACTTC. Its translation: CASSHGGRYQETQYF.

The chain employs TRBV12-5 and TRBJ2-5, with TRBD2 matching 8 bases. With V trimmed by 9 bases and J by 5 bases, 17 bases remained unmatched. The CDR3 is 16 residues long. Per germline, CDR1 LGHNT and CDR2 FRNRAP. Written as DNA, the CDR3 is TGTGCTAGCGCTACGCATCGGACTAGCAGGGCCGAGACCCAGTACTTC. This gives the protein CASATHRTSRAETQYF.